A selection of T cell receptor beta chains follows, all from one sample in a study of shared clonotypes between healthy human individuals. Sequencing used immunoSEQ multiplex PCR; TCRdb keeps in-frame clones, though not all of them. The sample lists roughly 1.5 million clones; approximately 98% were seen once. Input material: naive CD4+ T cells sorted from blood. These receptors were taken from a man younger than 40 in good health. Each CDR3 is given with its conserved first and last residue. The order of the fields is J gene, V gene, CDR3 protein.

>TRBJ2-4|TRBV9
CASSAGTGGFYIQYF
>TRBJ2-7|TRBV5-3
CARSPYKGGREQYF
>TRBJ1-2|TRBV15
CATSRPDRVYGYTF
>TRBJ2-3|TRBV2
CASGTSVSTDTQYF
>TRBJ1-4|TRBV19
CASSPAGVGEKLFF
>TRBJ1-5|TRBV28
CASRMDRGYQPQHF
>TRBJ1-2|TRBV7-9
CASTSEGRYGYTF
>TRBJ1-1|TRBV5-4
CASSNPDRANTEAFF
>TRBJ2-2|TRBV5-1
CASRRDTGELFF
>TRBJ2-7|TRBV18
CASSPGSYEQYF
>TRBJ2-5|TRBV12-5
CASGLVRRGLETQYF
>TRBJ2-3|TRBV5-1
CASSFGGTDTQYF
>TRBJ2-5|TRBV28
CASSLWTGTAKETQYF
>TRBJ2-7|TRBV7-6
CASSPSSGRAYEQYF
>TRBJ2-6|TRBV28
CASSLYPGRTSGANVLTF
>TRBJ2-1|TRBV10-3
CAISESTGFLSYNEQFF
>TRBJ2-1|TRBV7-9
CASSAGRSYNEQFF
>TRBJ2-2|TRBV7-8
CASSILATGVSGELFF
>TRBJ2-7|TRBV27
CASTSSVGSGEQYF
>TRBJ1-1|TRBV7-9
CASSIWTENTEAFF
>TRBJ2-7|TRBV10-3
CAISTGGQPYNEQYF
>TRBJ2-7|TRBV29-1
CSVLAGPSYEQYF